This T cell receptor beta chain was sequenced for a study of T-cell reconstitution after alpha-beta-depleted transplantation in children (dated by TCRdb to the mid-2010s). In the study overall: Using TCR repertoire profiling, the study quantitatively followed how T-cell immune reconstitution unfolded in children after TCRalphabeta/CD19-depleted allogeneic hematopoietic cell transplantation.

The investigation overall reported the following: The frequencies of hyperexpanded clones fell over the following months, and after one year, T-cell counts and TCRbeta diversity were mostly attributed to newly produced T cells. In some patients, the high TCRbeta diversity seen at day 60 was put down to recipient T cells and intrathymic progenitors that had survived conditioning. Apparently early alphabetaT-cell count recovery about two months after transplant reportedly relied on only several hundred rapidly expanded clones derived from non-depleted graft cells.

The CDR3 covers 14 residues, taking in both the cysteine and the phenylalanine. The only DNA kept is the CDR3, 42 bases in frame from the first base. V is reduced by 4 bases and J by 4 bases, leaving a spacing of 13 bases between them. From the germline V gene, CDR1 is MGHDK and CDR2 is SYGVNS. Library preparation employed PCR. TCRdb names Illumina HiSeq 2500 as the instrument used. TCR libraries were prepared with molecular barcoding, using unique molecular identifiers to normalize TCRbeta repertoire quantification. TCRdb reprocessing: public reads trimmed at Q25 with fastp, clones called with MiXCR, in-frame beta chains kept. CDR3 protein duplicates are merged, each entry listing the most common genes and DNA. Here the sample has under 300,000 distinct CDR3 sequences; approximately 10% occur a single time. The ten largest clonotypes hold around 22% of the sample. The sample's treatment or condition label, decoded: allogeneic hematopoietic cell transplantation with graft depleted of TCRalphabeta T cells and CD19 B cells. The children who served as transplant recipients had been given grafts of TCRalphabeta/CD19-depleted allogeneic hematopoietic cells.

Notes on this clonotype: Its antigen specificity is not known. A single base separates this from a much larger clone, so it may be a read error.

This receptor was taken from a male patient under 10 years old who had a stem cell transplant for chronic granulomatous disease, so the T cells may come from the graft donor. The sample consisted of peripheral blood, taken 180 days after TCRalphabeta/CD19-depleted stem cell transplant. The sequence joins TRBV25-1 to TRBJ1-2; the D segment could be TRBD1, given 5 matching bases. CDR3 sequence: CASSGTRQSYGYTF. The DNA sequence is TGTGCCAGCAGTGGAACCCGACAGAGCTATGGCTACACCTTC.